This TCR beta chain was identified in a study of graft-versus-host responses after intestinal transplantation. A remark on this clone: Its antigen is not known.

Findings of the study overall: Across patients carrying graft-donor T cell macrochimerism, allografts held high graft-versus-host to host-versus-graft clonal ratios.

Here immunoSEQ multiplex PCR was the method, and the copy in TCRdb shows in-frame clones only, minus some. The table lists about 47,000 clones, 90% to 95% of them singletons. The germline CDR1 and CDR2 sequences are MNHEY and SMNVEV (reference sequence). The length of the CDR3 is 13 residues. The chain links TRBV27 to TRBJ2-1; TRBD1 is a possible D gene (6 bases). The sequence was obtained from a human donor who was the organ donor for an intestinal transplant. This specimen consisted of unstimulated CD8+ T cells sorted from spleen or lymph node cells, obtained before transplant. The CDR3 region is CVSARGSYNEQFF. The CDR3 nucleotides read TGTGTCTCAGCCAGGGGTTCCTACAATGAGCAGTTCTTC.